This is a list of T cell receptor beta chains from one sample in a study of CD4 T cell repertoires and nickel. TCRdb used MiXCR to reprocess the RT-PCR reads, holding one entry per CDR3 protein. The sample has dozens of distinct CDR3 sequences. The sequenced material came from CD4+ T cells from blood, not recorded whether cultured. Receptors were obtained from a human donor in a nickel allergy study, with or without nickel allergy (not recorded which). It is not recorded whether this sample comes from one donor or several. Both conserved end residues are part of each CDR3. A D gene is named only where the DNA matches it firmly. Where a row states a size, it is once, few, many or the class of an expanded clone; other rows omit it.

DNA	CDR3	D	V	size	J
TGTGCCAGCAGCTTGGCAGGGGGCACAGATACGCAGTATTTT	CASSLAGGTDTQYF	NA	TRBV7-2	few	TRBJ2-3
TGTGCCAGCAATAAGATCCGGGACATCCACACTGAAGCTTTCTTT	CASNKIRDIHTEAFF	NA	TRBV27	NA	TRBJ1-1
TGCGCCAGCAGCCGCCTTACAGGGTTCCGTAATGAGCAGTTCTTC	CASSRLTGFRNEQFF	NA	TRBV4-1	NA	TRBJ2-1
TGCGCCAGCAGCCAAGGCCCACAGGCGAGGGGCCATGAGCAGTTCTTC	CASSQGPQARGHEQFF	NA	TRBV4-1	NA	TRBJ2-1
TGCGCCAGCAGCCAAGTACTGGGGGGGACAGGGCAAGAGACCCAGTACTTC	CASSQVLGGTGQETQYF	TRBD1	TRBV4-3	once	TRBJ2-5
TGTGCCAGCAGTGAATACAGGGGCAATAATTCACCCCTCCACTTT	CASSEYRGNNSPLHF	NA	TRBV25-1	few	TRBJ1-6
TGTGCCGGGGCGTGGACAGGGGGATATGGCTACACCTTC	CAGAWTGGYGYTF	TRBD1	TRBV6-2/TRBV6-3	once	TRBJ1-2
TGTGCCAGCAGCCCGTCCAGACAGGGTCCCTACGAGCAGTACTTC	CASSPSRQGPYEQYF	TRBD1	TRBV4-2	NA	TRBJ2-7
TGTGCCAGCAGACCGCGCCGTAGCTCCTACGAGCAGTACTTC	CASRPRRSSYEQYF	NA	TRBV6-5	few	TRBJ2-7
TGTGCCAGCAGTGATCGCAGTGGAAACACCATATATTTT	CASSDRSGNTIYF	NA	TRBV6-1	NA	TRBJ1-3
TGCGCCAGCAGCCAAGATACTCGGCTAACCTATGGCTACACCTTC	CASSQDTRLTYGYTF	NA	TRBV4-3	few	TRBJ1-2
TGTGCCAGCATCAGCAATCAGCCCCAGCATTTT	CASISNQPQHF	NA	TRBV21-1	NA	TRBJ1-5
TGTGCCAGCAGTCATCTCGCGGGGGGGCCGTATGAGCAGTTCTTC	CASSHLAGGPYEQFF	TRBD2	TRBV12-3/TRBV12-4	NA	TRBJ2-1
TGTGCCAGCTCACTCGCCGGGCCCCTGAGGGACACTGAAGCTTTCTTT	CASSLAGPLRDTEAFF	NA	TRBV18	NA	TRBJ1-1
TGCGCCAGCAGCTTGGCTAGCGGGGGAATCTACGAGCAGTACTTC	CASSLASGGIYEQYF	TRBD2	TRBV5-1	NA	TRBJ2-7
TGCGCCAGCAGCTTGAACAGGGACTACGAGCAGTACTTC	CASSLNRDYEQYF	NA	TRBV5-1	NA	TRBJ2-7
TGTGCCAGCAGTTTAGCCCACGGCTACACCTTC	CASSLAHGYTF	NA	TRBV12-3/TRBV12-4	NA	TRBJ1-2
TGTGCCAGCAGCCAAGTTAGCGGGGTTGGCACAGATACGCAGTATTTT	CASSQVSGVGTDTQYF	TRBD2	TRBV4-2	NA	TRBJ2-3
TGCGCCAGCAGCGTTGACCGAGGGGGCCGTGAAAAACTGTTTTTT	CASSVDRGGREKLFF	TRBD1	TRBV5-1	few	TRBJ1-4
TGTGCCAGCAGTATAGGGGGCGTACATGGCTACACCTTC	CASSIGGVHGYTF	TRBD1	TRBV27	few	TRBJ1-2
TGTGCCAGCAGCCAAGATCCCGGAGGGGGGGAAACAGCCGGCTACACCTTC	CASSQDPGGGETAGYTF	NA	TRBV3-1	once	TRBJ1-2
TGCGCCAGCAGTCAACCTTGCGGGGGGTCCACAGATACGCAGTATTTT	CASSQPCGGSTDTQYF	TRBD2	TRBV23-1	few	TRBJ2-3
TGTGCCAGCAGCCAAGCCGAGATGCGAAGAGGCTACACCTTC	CASSQAEMRRGYTF	NA	TRBV3-1	NA	TRBJ1-2
TGCGCCAGCAGCAGGACAGGCGCCAGCTCCTACGAGCAGTACTTC	CASSRTGASSYEQYF	TRBD1	TRBV5-1	once	TRBJ2-7